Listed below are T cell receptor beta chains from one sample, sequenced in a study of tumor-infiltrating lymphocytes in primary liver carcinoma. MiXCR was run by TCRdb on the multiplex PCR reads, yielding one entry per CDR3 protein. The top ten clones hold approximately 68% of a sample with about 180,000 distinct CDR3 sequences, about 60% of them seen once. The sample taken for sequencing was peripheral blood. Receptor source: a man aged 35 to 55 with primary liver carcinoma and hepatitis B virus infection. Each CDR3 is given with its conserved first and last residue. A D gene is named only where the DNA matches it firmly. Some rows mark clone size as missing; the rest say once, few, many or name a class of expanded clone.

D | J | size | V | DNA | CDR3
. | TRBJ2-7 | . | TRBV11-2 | TGTGCCAGCAGCTTGGGCCCCGGGGCGCCTTACGAGCAGTACTTC | CASSLGPGAPYEQYF
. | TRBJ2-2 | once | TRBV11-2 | TGTGCCAGCAGCTGGTGGTCAGCCGGGGAGCTGTATTTT | CASSWWSAGELYF
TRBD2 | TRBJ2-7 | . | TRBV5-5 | TGTGCCAGCAGCTTGGTGAATATCGGACTAGCGGGTGAGCAGTACTTC | CASSLVNIGLAGEQYF
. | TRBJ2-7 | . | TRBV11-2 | TGTGCCAGTAGCTTCCAACCTCACGAGCAGTACTTC | CASSFQPHEQYF
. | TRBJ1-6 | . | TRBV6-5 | TGTGCCAGCAGCTGGGCAAATAATTCACCCCTCCACTTT | CASSWANNSPLHF
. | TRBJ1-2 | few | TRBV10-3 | TGTGCCATCAGTGAGATAAATAGGGCAGCCTATGGCTACACCTTC | CAISEINRAAYGYTF
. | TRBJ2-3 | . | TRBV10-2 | TGCGCCACCCGGTCGGATACGCAGTATTTT | CATRSDTQYF
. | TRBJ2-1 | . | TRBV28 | TGTGCCAGCAGTTCCCGGGACTTCGCCTACAATGAGCAGTTCTTC | CASSSRDFAYNEQFF
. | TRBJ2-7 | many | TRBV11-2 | TGTGCCAGCAGCTTAGATAATCCGGCCTACGAGCAGTACTTC | CASSLDNPAYEQYF
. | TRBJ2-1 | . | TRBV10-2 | TGCGCCAGCAGTGACGATCGGGATGAGCAGTTCTTC | CASSDDRDEQFF
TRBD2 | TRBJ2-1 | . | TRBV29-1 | TGCAGCGTTGAGCGGGAGACTGTGCAGTTCTTC | CSVERETVQFF
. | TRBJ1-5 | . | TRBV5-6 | TGTGCCAGCAGCTTGGATATGGCAACTAGCAATCAGCCCCGGCATTTT | CASSLDMATSNQPRHF
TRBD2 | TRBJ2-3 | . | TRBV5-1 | TGCGCCAGCAGCCCACGGACTAGTCCAGATACGCAGTATTTT | CASSPRTSPDTQYF
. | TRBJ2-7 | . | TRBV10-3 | TGTGCCATCAGTGATGGAACGGGTGTTTTCTACGAGCAGTACTTC | CAISDGTGVFYEQYF
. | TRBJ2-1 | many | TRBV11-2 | TGTGCCAGCAGCTCACCGAGGGGGGTGTTGGCAGTTGGTGGCAATGAGCAGTTCTTC | CASSSPRGVLAVGGNEQFF
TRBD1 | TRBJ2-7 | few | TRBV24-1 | TGTGCCACCAGTGAAGACAGGGAGAGCGAGCAGTACTTC | CATSEDRESEQYF
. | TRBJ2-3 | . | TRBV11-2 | TGTGTCAGCAGCATCCAGGCAGCAGATACGCAGTATTTT | CVSSIQAADTQYF
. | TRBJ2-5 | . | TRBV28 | TGTGCCAGCAGTTTAGTACAGGGCCAAGAGACCCAGTACTTC | CASSLVQGQETQYF
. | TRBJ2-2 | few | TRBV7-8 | TGTGCCAGCAGCTTAGCCCCAGGGAACACCGGGGAGCTGTTTTTT | CASSLAPGNTGELFF
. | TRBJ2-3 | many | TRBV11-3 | TGTGCCAGCAGCTATTACAGGGAAGATACGCAGTATTTT | CASSYYREDTQYF
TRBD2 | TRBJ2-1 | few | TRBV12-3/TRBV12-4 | TGTGCCAGCAGTATTAGCGGGGGCTCCTACAATGAGCAGTTCTTC | CASSISGGSYNEQFF
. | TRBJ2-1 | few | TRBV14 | TGTGCCAGCAGCCAACGGCTCCTAGGGAATGAGCAGTTCTTC | CASSQRLLGNEQFF
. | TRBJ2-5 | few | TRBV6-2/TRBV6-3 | TGTGCCAGCAGTTACGCTGCGGAAGAGACCCAGTACTTC | CASSYAAEETQYF
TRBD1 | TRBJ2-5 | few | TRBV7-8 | TGTGCCAGCAGCTTAAGGCCAGGGGGCTTCCAAGAGACCCAGTACTTC | CASSLRPGGFQETQYF
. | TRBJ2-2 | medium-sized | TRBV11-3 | TGTGCCAGCAGCCCTTACGGCGGGGAGCTGTTTTTT | CASSPYGGELFF
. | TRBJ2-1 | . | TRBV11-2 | TGTGCCAACAGCCTCTCGGGAGCCCGAAATGAGCAGTTCTTC | CANSLSGARNEQFF
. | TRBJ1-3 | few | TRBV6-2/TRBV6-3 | TGTGCCAGCAGTCGCCCCGGGACGCGCTCTGGAAACACCATATATTTT | CASSRPGTRSGNTIYF
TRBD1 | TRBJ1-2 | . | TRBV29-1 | TGCAGCGTCCTAGAGGGGGCTTTTAACTATGGCTACACCTTC | CSVLEGAFNYGYTF
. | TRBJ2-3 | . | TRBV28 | TGTGCTAGCAGTCCTTTGTCCACACCAACAGATACGCAGTATTTT | CASSPLSTPTDTQYF
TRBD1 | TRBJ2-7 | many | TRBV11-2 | TGTGCCAGCAGCATCGGGACAGGGATCAGCTACGAGCAGTACTTC | CASSIGTGISYEQYF
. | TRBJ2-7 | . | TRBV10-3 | TGTGCCATCAGTGAACGGACCTACTCCTACGAGCAGTACTTC | CAISERTYSYEQYF
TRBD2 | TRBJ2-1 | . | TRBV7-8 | TGTGCCAGCAGCTCCCGGACTAGCGGGAGTCGTGGGGAGCAGTTCTTC | CASSSRTSGSRGEQFF
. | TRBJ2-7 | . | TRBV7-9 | TGTGCCAGCAGTTCAGGCAGGGAGCGAGCCTACGAGCAGTACTTC | CASSSGRERAYEQYF
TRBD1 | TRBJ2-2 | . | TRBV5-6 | TGTGCCAGCAGCAATATTGGGACAGGGAGGGCCACCGGGGAGCTGTTTTTT | CASSNIGTGRATGELFF
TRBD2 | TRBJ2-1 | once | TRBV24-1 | TGTGCCACCAGTGATCTGGGACTAGCCGGGAGAATAGGTGAGCAGTTCTTC | CATSDLGLAGRIGEQFF
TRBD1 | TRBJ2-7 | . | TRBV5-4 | TGTGCCAGCAACTCGTCGCCGGACAGGTTCGTCGAGCAGTACTTC | CASNSSPDRFVEQYF
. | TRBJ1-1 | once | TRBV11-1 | TGTGCCAGCAGCGATTTTCCGGGGGCGCGGACTGATGCTTTCTTT | CASSDFPGARTDAFF
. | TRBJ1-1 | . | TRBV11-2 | TGTGCCAGCAGCCACTGGACCGAGATAAATGGAGCTTTCTTT | CASSHWTEINGAFF
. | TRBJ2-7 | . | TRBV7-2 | TGTGCCTGCAGGCGGGAGCGGGACAACTTCTACGAGCAGTACTTC | CACRRERDNFYEQYF
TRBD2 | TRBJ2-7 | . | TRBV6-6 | TGTGCCAGCAGCAGTAGCGGGACATCGAATTACGAGCAGTACTTC | CASSSSGTSNYEQYF
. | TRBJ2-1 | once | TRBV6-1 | TGTGCCAGCAGGGCATGGCCTAGCCACTACAATGAGCAGTTCTTC | CASRAWPSHYNEQFF
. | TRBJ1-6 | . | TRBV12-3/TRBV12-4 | TGTGCCAGCAGTCTCCAGACAGTGGGGAATTCACCCCTCCACTTT | CASSLQTVGNSPLHF
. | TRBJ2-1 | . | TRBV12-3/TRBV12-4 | TGTGCCAGCAGTTTAAGGCAGGGAGCGTACAATAAGCAGTTCTTC | CASSLRQGAYNKQFF
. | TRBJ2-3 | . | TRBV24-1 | TGTGCGACCAGTGAGGACAGAAACTCTGGGAGCACAGATACGCAGTATTTT | CATSEDRNSGSTDTQYF
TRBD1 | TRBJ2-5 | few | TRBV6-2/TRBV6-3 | TGTGCCAGCAGTATGGTGGACAGGGAAGAGGAGACCCAGTACTTC | CASSMVDREEETQYF
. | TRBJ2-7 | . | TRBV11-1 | TGTGCCAGCAGCCGCTATCTTACAGGGACCCCGACCTACGAGCAGTACTTC | CASSRYLTGTPTYEQYF
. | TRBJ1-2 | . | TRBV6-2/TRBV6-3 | TGTGCCAGCAACTACGGGGACACTTCTGGGAACTATGGCTACACCTTC | CASNYGDTSGNYGYTF
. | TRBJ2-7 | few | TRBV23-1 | TGCGCCAGCAGCCTCCGTCTGGACCTGCCATACGAGCAGTACTTC | CASSLRLDLPYEQYF
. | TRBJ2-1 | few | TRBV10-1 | TGCGCCAGCAGTGAGTATGACGGGAGTTACAATGAGCAGTTCTTC | CASSEYDGSYNEQFF
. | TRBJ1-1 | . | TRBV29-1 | TGCAGCGTCACCGGGGGGGGGCGCACTGAAGCTTTCTTT | CSVTGGGRTEAFF
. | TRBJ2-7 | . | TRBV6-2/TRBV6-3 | TGTGCCAGCGCCCAGGGCAATCCCTACGAGCAGTACTTC | CASAQGNPYEQYF
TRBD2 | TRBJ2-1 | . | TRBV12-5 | TGTGCTAGTGGTTTGGTACTTGGCGGGAGGGCCGGGGAGCAGTTCTTC | CASGLVLGGRAGEQFF
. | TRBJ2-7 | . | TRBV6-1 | TGTGCCAACACCCACAGGGGGACTACCTACGAGCAGTACTTC | CANTHRGTTYEQYF